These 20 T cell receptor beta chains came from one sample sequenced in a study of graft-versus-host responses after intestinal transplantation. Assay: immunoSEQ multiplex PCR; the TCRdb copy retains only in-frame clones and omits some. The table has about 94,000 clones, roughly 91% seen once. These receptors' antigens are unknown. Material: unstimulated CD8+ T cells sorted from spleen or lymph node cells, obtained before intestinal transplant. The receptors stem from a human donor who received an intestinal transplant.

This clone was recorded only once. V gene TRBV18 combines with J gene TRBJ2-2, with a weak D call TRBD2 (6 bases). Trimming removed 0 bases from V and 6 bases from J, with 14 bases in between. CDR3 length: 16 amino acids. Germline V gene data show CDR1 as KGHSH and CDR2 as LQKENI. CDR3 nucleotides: TGTGCCAGCTCACCACCGCGGGATCGGGGTTCCGGGGAGCTGTTTTTT. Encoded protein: CASSPPRDRGSGELFF.

The CDR3 loop reads CASSLGASGYNEQFF. The CDR3 DNA is TGTGCCAGCAGTTTAGGGGCTAGCGGTTATAATGAGCAGTTCTTC. This rearrangement joins TRBV27 to TRBJ2-1, with 7 positions matching TRBD2. The CDR3 runs 15 residues. Germline-derived CDR1 and CDR2 are MNHEY and SMNVEV (reference sequence). V lost 2 bases, J lost 7 bases, and 8 bases stayed unmatched.

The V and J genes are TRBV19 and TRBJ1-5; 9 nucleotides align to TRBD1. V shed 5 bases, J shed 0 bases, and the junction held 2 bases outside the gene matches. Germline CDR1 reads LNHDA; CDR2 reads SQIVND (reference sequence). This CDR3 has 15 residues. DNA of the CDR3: TGTGCCAGTAGTTGGACAGGGGCTAGCAATCAGCCCCAGCATTTT. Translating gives CASSWTGASNQPQHF.

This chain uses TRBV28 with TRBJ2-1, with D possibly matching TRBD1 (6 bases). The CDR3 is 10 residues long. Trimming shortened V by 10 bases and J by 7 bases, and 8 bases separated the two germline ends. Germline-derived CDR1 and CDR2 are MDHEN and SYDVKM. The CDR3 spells CATGENEQFF. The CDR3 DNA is TGTGCCACAGGGGAAAATGAGCAGTTCTTC.

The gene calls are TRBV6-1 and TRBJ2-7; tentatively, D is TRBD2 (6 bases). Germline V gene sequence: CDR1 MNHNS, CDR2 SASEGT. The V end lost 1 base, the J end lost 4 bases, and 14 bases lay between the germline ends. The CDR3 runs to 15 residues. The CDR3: CASSEGRGGIYEQYF. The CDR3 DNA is TGTGCCAGCAGTGAAGGGAGGGGAGGAATTTACGAGCAGTACTTC.

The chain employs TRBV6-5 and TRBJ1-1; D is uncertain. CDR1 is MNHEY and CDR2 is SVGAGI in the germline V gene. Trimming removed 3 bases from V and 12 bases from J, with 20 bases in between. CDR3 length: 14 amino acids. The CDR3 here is CASSYTASNRVTFF. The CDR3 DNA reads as TGTGCCAGCAGTTATACAGCAAGTAACAGAGTGACTTTCTTT.

The CDR3 is CASSERSLLTNYGYTF. For the CDR3, the DNA is TGTGCCAGCAGTGAAAGGAGCCTGCTTACTAACTATGGCTACACCTTC. This chain links TRBV2 with TRBJ1-2; D not certain. Germline CDR1 and CDR2: SNHLY and FYNNEI. V lost 2 bases and J 0 bases, leaving 13 bases between the germline ends. CDR3 size: 16 residues. Full variable domain (remainder filled in from reference TRBV2 and TRBJ1-2): EPEVTQTPSHQVTQMGQEVILRCVPISNHLYFYWYRQILGQKVEFLVSFYNNEISEKSEIFDDQFSVERPDGSNFTLKIRSTKLEDSAMYFCASSERSLLTNYGYTFGSGTRLTVV.

The CDR3 coding sequence is TGTGCCAGCAGTCTAGCGGGGTTCTACAATGAGCAGTTCTTC. Encoded protein: CASSLAGFYNEQFF. The chain employs TRBV6-5 and TRBJ2-1, with 9 bases that match TRBD2. Germline CDR1 MNHEY, CDR2 SVGAGI. The CDR3 has 14 amino acids. Trimming took 5 bases from V and 3 from J; bases not matched to a gene: 2.

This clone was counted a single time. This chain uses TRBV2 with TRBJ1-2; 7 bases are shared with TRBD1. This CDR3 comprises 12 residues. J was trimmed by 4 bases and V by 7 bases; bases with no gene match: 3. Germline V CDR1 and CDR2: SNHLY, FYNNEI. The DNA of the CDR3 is TGTGCCAGCATCGGGGACAGCTATGGCTACACCTTC. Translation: CASIGDSYGYTF. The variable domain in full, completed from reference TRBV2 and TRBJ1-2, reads EPEVTQTPSHQVTQMGQEVILRCVPISNHLYFYWYRQILGQKVEFLVSFYNNEISEKSEIFDDQFSVERPDGSNFTLKIRSTKLEDSAMYFCASIGDSYGYTFGSGTRLTVV.

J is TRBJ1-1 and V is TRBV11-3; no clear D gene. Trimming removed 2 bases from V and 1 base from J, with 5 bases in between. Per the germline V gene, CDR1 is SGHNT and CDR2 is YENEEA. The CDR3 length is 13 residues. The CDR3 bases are TGTGCCAGCAGCTTAACAGAGAACACTGAAGCTTTCTTT. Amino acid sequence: CASSLTENTEAFF.

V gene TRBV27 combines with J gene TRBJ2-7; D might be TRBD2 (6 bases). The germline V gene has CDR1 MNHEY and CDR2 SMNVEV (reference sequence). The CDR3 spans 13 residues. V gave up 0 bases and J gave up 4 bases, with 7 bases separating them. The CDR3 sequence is CASSLSGGYEQYF. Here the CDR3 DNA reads TGTGCCAGCAGTTTATCAGGAGGGTACGAGCAGTACTTC.

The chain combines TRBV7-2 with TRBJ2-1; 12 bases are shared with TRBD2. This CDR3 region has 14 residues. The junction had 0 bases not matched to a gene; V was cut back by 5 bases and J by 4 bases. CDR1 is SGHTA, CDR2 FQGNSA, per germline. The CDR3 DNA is TGTGCCAGCAGCGGACTAGCGGGATACAATGAGCAGTTCTTC. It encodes CASSGLAGYNEQFF. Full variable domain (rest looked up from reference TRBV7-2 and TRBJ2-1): GAGVSQSPSNKVTEKGKDVELRCDPISGHTALYWYRQSLGQGLEFLIYFQGNSAPDKSGLPSDRFSAERTGGSVSTLTIQRTQQEDSAVYLCASSGLAGYNEQFFGPGTRLTVL.

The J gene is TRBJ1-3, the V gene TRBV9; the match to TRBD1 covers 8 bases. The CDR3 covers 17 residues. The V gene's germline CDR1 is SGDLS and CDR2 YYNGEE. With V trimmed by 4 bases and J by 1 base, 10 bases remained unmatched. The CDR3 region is CASSHRTGPLSGNTIYF. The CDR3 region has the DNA TGTGCCAGCAGCCACCGGACAGGGCCTTTATCTGGAAACACCATATATTTT.

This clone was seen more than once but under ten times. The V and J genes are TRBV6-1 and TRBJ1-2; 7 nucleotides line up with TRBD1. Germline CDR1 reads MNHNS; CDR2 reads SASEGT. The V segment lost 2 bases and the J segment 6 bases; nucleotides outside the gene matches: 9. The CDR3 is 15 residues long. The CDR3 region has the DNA TGTGCCAGCAGTGAAACCCTGTTAGGGGGCGATGGCTACACCTTC. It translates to CASSETLLGGDGYTF.

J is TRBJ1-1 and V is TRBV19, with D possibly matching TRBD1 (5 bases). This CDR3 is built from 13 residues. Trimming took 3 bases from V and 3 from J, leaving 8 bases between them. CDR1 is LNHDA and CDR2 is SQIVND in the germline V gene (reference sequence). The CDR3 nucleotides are TGTGCCAGTAGTATGGGGCGGTACACTGAAGCTTTCTTT. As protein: CASSMGRYTEAFF.

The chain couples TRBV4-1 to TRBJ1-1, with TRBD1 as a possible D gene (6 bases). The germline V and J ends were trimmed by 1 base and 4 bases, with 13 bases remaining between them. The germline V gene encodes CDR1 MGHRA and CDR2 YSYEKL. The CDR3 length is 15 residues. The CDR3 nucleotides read TGCGCCAGCAGCCAAGGTGCCAGGGGAAGCACTGAAGCTTTCTTT. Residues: CASSQGARGSTEAFF.

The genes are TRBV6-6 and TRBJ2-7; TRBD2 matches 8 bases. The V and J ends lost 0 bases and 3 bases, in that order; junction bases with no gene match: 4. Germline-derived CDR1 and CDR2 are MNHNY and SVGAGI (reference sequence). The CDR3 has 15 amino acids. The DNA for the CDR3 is TGTGCCAGCAGTTACTCTGGGACTAGTGTCTACGAGCAGTACTTC. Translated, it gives CASSYSGTSVYEQYF.

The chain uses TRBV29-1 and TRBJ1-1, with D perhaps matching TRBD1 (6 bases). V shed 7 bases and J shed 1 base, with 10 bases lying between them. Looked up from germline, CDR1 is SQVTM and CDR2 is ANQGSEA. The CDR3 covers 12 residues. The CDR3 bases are TGCAGCGCAGGACAGCCGAACACTGAAGCTTTCTTT. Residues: CSAGQPNTEAFF. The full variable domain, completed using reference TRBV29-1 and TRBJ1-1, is SAVISQKPSRDICQRGTSLTIQCQVDSQVTMMFWYRQQPGQSLTLIATANQGSEATYESGFVIDKFPISRPNLTFSTLTVSNMSPEDSSIYLCSAGQPNTEAFFGQGTRLTVV.

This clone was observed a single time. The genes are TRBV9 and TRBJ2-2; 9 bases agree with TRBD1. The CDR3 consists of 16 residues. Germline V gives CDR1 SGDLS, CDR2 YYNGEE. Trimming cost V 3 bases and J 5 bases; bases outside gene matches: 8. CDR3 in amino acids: CASSGTGGPRTGELFF. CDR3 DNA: TGTGCCAGCAGCGGAACAGGGGGCCCCAGGACCGGGGAGCTGTTTTTT.

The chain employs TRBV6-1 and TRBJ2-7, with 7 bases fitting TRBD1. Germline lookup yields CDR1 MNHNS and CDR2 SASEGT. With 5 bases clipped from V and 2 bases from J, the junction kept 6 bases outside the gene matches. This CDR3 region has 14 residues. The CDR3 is CASSNSGQTYEQYF. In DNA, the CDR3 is TGTGCCAGCAGTAATTCGGGACAGACCTACGAGCAGTACTTC.